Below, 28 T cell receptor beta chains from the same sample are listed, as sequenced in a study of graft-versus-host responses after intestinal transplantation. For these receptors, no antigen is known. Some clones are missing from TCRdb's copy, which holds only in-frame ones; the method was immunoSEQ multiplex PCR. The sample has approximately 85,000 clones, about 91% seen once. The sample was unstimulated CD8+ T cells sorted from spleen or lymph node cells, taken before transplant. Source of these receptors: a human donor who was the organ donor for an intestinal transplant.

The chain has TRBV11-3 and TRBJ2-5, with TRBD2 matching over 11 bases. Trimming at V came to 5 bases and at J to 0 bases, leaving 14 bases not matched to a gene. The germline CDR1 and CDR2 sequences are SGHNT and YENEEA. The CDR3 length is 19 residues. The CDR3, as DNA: TGTGCCAGCAGCGTCCCTGGGATTAGCGGGGGGGCGTACCAAGAGACCCAGTACTTC. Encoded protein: CASSVPGISGGAYQETQYF.

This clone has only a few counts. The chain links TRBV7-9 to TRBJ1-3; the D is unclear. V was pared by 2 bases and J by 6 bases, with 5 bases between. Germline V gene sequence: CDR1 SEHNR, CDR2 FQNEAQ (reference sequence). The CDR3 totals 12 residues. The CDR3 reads CASSLRVNTIYF. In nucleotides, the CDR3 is TGTGCCAGCAGCTTAAGGGTAAACACCATATATTTT.

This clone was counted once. CDR3 coding DNA: TGCGCCAGCAGCTTGGATGGGGCCGGGGAGCTGTTTTTT. Translating gives CASSLDGAGELFF. The chain couples TRBV5-1 to TRBJ2-2; D gene ambiguous. Germline loops: CDR1 SGHRS, CDR2 YFSETQ. The V end lost 0 bases, the J end lost 6 bases, and 6 bases lay between the germline ends. The CDR3 extends over 13 amino acids.

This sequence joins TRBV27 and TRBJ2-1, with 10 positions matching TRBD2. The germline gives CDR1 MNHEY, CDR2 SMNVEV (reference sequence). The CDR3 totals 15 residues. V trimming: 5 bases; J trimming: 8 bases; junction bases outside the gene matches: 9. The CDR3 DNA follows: TGTGCCAGCAGTCTCTGGGCTAGCGGGAGCTATGAGCAGTTCTTC. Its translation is CASSLWASGSYEQFF.

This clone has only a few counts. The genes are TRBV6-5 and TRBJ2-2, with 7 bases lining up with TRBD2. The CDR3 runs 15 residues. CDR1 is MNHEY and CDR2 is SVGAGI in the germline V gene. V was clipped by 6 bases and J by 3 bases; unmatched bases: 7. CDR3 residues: CASSLGEGHTGELFF. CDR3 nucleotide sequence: TGTGCCAGCAGCCTCGGGGAGGGGCACACCGGGGAGCTGTTTTTT.

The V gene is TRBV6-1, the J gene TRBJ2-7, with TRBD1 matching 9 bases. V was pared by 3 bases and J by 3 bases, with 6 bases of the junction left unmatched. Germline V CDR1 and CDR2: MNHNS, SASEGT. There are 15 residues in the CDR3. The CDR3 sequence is CASSEYGQGHYEQYF. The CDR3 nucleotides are TGTGCCAGCAGTGAGTACGGACAGGGGCACTACGAGCAGTACTTC.

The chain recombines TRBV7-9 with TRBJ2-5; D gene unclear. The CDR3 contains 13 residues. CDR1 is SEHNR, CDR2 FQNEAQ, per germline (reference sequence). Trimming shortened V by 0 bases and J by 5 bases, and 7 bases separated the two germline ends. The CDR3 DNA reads TGTGCCAGCAGCTTAGCTTTCGAGGAGACCCAGTACTTC. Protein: CASSLAFEETQYF. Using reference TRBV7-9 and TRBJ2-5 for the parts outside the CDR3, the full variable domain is DTGVSQNPRHKITKRGQNVTFRCDPISEHNRLYWYRQTLGQGPEFLTYFQNEAQLEKSRLLSDRFSAERPKGSFSTLEIQRTEQGDSAMYLCASSLAFEETQYFGPGTRLLVL.

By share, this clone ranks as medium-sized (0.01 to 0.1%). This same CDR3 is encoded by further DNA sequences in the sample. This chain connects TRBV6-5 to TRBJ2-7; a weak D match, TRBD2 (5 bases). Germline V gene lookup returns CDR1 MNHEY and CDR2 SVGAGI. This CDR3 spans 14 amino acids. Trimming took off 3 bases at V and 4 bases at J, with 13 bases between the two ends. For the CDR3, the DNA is TGTGCCAGCAGTTATGGGCCCGGGAAATACGAGCAGTACTTC. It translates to CASSYGPGKYEQYF.

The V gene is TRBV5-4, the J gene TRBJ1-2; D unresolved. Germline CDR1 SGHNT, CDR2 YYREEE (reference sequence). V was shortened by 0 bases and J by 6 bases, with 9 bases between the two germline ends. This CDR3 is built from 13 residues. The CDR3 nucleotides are TGTGCCAGCAGCTTGGGACCCGGTGATGGCTACACCTTC. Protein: CASSLGPGDGYTF.

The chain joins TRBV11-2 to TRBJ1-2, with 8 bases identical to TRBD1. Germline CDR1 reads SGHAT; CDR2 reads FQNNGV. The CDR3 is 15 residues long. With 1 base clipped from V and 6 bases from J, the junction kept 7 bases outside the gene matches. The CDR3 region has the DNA TGTGCCAGCAGCTTAGCGGCAGGGGGCCACAATGGCTACACCTTC. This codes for CASSLAAGGHNGYTF.

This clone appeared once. The CDR3 DNA is TGTGCCAGCAGTTACCCAGAATTGGGGGAGCTGTTTTTT. This codes for CASSYPELGELFF. The chain couples TRBV6-5 to TRBJ2-2; D not certain. Germline V gene lookup returns CDR1 MNHEY and CDR2 SVGAGI. The CDR3 is 13 amino acids. Trimming cost V 2 bases and J 8 bases, with 9 bases left between them.

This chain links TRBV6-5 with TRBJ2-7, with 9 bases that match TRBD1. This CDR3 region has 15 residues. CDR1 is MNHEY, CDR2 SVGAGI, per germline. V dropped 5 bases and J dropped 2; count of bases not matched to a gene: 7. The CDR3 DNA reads TGTGCCAGCAGTAGGACAGGGGACGGCACCTACGAGCAGTACTTC. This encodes CASSRTGDGTYEQYF.

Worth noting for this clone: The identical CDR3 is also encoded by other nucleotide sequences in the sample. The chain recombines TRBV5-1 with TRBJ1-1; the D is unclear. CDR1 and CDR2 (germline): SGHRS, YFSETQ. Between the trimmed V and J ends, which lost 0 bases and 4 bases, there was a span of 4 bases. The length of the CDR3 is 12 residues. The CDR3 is CASSLGVTEAFF. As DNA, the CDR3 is TGCGCCAGCAGCTTGGGGGTCACTGAAGCTTTCTTT.

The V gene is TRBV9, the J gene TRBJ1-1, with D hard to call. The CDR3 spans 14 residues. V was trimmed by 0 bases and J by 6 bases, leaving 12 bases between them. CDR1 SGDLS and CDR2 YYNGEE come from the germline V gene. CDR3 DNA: TGTGCCAGCAGCGTAGGCATCGTAGGCGCTGAAGCTTTCTTT. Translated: CASSVGIVGAEAFF.

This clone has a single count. The CDR3, as DNA: TGTGCCAGCAGTGAAGCCCAGGTTTCGCGGACTGAAGCTTTCTTT. The encoded protein is CASSEAQVSRTEAFF. This chain joins TRBV6-1 and TRBJ1-1; D unresolved. V was clipped by 0 bases and J by 5 bases, with 13 bases between them. Germline CDR1 reads MNHNS; CDR2 reads SASEGT. The CDR3 spans 15 residues.

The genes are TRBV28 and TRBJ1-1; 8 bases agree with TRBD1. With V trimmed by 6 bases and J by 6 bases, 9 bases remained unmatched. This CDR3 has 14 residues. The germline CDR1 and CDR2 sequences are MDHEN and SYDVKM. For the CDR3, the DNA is TGTGCCAGCAGCCCTCCTGACAGGGGCGCTGAAGCTTTCTTT. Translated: CASSPPDRGAEAFF.

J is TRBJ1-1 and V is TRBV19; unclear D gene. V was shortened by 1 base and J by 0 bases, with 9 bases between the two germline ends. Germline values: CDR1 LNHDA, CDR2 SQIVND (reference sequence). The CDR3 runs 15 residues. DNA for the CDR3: TGTGCCAGTAGTATAGTACCGGGCGTGAACACTGAAGCTTTCTTT. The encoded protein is CASSIVPGVNTEAFF. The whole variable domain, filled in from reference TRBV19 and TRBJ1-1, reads DGGITQSPKYLFRKEGQNVTLSCEQNLNHDAMYWYRQDPGQGLRLIYYSQIVNDFQKGDIAEGYSVSREKKESFPLTVTSAQKNPTAFYLCASSIVPGVNTEAFFGQGTRLTVV.

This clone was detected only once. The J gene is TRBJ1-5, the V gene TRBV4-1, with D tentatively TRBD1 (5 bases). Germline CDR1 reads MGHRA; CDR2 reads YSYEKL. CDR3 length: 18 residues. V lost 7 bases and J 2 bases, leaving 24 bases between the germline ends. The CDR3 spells CASNHPGLREDRNQPQHF. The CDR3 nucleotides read TGCGCCAGCAACCACCCGGGGCTTAGGGAGGATCGCAATCAGCCCCAGCATTTT.

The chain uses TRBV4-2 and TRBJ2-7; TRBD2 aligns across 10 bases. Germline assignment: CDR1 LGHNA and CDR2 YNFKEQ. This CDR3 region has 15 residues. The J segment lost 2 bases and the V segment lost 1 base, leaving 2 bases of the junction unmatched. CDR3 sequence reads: CASSQAGTSAYEQYF. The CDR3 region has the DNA TGTGCCAGCAGCCAAGCCGGGACTAGCGCCTACGAGCAGTACTTC.

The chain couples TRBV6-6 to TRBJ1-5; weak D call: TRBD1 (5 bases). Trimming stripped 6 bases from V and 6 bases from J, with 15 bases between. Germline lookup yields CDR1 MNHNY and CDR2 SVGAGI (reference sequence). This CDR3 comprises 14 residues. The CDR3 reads CASSLSRGFQPQHF. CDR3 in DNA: TGTGCCAGCAGCCTCTCTAGGGGTTTTCAGCCCCAGCATTTT.

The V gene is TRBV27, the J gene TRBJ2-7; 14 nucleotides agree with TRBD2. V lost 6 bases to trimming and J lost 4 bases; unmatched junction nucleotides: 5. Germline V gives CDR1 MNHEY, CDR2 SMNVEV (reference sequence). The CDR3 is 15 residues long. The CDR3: CASRGTSGSVYEQYF. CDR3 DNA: TGTGCCAGCAGGGGGACTAGCGGGAGTGTTTACGAGCAGTACTTC.

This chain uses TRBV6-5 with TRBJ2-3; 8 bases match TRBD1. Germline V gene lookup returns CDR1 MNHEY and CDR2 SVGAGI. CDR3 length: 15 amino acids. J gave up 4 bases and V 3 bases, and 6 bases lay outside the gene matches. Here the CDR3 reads CASSYAGGVSDTQYF. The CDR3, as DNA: TGTGCCAGCAGTTATGCAGGGGGCGTATCAGATACGCAGTATTTT.

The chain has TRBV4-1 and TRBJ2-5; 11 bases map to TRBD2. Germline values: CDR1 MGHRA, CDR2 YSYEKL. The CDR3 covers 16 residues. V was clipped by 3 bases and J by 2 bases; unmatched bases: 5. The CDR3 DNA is TGCGCCAGCAGCCATGTTAGCGGGGGGGCACAAGAGACCCAGTACTTC. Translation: CASSHVSGGAQETQYF.

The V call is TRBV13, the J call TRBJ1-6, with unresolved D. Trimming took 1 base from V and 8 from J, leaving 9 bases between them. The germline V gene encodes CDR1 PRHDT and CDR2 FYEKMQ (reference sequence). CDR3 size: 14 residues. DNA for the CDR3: TGTGCCAGCAGCTTAGAAGAGACACATTCACCCCTCCACTTT. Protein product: CASSLEETHSPLHF.

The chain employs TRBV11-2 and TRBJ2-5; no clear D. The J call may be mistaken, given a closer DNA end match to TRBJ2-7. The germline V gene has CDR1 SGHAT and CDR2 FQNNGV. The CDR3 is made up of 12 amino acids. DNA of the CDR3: TGTGCCAGCAGCTTTCTTTCCTACGAGCAGTACTTC. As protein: CASSFLSYEQYF.

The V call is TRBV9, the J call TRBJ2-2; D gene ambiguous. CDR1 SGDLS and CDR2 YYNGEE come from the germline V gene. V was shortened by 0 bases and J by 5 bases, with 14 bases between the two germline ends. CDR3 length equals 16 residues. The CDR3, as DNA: TGTGCCAGCAGCGTAGAGTGGGCCGAAGATACCGGGGAGCTGTTTTTT. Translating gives CASSVEWAEDTGELFF.

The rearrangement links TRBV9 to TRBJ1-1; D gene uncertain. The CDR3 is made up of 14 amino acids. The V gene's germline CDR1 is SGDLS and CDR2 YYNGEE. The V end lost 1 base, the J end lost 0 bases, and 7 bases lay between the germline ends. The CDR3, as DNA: TGTGCCAGCAGCGTATCAATCATGAACACTGAAGCTTTCTTT. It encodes CASSVSIMNTEAFF.

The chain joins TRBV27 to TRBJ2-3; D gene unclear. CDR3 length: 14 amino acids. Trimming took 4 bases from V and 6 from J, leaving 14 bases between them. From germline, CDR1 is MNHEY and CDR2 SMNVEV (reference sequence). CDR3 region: CASSSPTEWDTQYF. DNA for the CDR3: TGTGCCAGCAGTTCCCCGACGGAGTGGGATACGCAGTATTTT.